This entry lists 9 T cell receptor beta chains sequenced from one sample in a study of T-cell reconstitution after alpha-beta-depleted transplantation in children. TCRbeta library construction was performed incorporating unique molecular identifiers. TCRdb called the PCR reads again in MiXCR, with one record for every CDR3 protein. The table lists hundreds of thousands of distinct CDR3 sequences, roughly 15% of them singletons, with about 5% in the top ten. Sequences were derived from PBMCs, mostly from graft donor cells, sampled 360 days after TCRalphabeta/CD19-depleted stem cell transplant. All receptors derive from a male patient aged 10 to 17 who had a stem cell transplant for acute lymphoblastic leukemia, so the T cells may come from the graft donor.

This clonotype was detected only a few times. The rearrangement links TRBV15 to TRBJ2-1; 14 positions agree with TRBD2. Germline V lookup: CDR1 LNHNV, CDR2 YYDKDF (reference sequence). The CDR3 has 18 amino acids. The junction had 8 bases not matched to a gene; V was cut back by 3 bases and J by 4 bases. The CDR3 DNA sequence: TGTGCCACCAGCAGTTCTCCGGGACTAGCGGGAGCTTACAATGAGCAGTTCTTC. This sequence encodes CATSSSPGLAGAYNEQFF. The whole variable domain, filled in from reference TRBV15 and TRBJ2-1, reads DAMVIQNPRYQVTQFGKPVTLSCSQTLNHNVMYWYQQKSSQAPKLLFHYYDKDFNNEADTPDNFQSRRPNTSFCFLDIRSPGLGDTAMYLCATSSSPGLAGAYNEQFFGPGTRLTVL.

This clonotype occurred a few times. The chain carries TRBV28 and TRBJ2-3; the match to TRBD2 covers 9 bases. CDR1 is MDHEN, CDR2 SYDVKM, per germline. Trimming cost V 4 bases and J 4 bases; bases outside gene matches: 6. This CDR3 has 15 residues. The CDR3 nucleotides read TGTGCCAGCAGTTCTATCCTAGCGGGACCAGATACGCAGTATTTT. Translation gives CASSSILAGPDTQYF.

The chain joins TRBV9 to TRBJ2-1; 11 bases are shared with TRBD2. From germline, CDR1 is SGDLS and CDR2 YYNGEE. This CDR3 spans 16 amino acids. The V gene end was trimmed by 3 bases and the J gene end by 4 bases; junction bases not matched to a gene: 6. The CDR3: CASSGIAGGPYNEQFF. The CDR3 region has the DNA TGTGCCAGCAGCGGGATAGCGGGAGGGCCATACAATGAGCAGTTCTTC.

The rearrangement links TRBV5-1 to TRBJ1-2; no clear D. The germline V and J ends were trimmed by 0 bases and 4 bases, with 10 bases remaining between them. This CDR3 region has 14 residues. Germline loops: CDR1 SGHRS, CDR2 YFSETQ. CDR3 sequence (DNA): TGCGCCAGCAGCTTGGCCGGGAAGCCCTATGGCTACACCTTC. As protein: CASSLAGKPYGYTF.

The rearrangement links TRBV30 to TRBJ2-1; TRBD2 matches at 8 bases. There are 14 residues in the CDR3. With 3 bases clipped from V and 3 bases from J, the junction kept 4 bases outside the gene matches. Germline lookup yields CDR1 GTSNPN and CDR2 SVGIG (reference sequence). The CDR3 nucleotides read TGTGCCTGGAGGAAACTAGCGGACTACAATGAGCAGTTCTTC. Translating it yields CAWRKLADYNEQFF.

The genes are TRBV9 and TRBJ2-1; TRBD2 matches 15 bases. CDR3 length: 19 amino acids. V shed 0 bases, J shed 6 bases, and the junction held 10 bases outside the gene matches. Germline assignment: CDR1 SGDLS and CDR2 YYNGEE. The chain's CDR3 is CASSVATLGTSGRRNEQFF. Here the CDR3 DNA reads TGTGCCAGCAGCGTAGCTACTCTGGGGACTAGCGGGAGGCGCAATGAGCAGTTCTTC.

This clonotype has only a few counts. The chain is built from TRBV12-3 or TRBV12-4 and TRBJ2-7; D ambiguous. The V gene lost 0 bases and the J gene lost 4 bases, with 10 bases spanning the gap. CDR3 size: 14 residues. CDR3 DNA: TGTGCCAGCAGTTTAGCTTTGGCAGAGTACGAGCAGTACTTC. Translated: CASSLALAEYEQYF.

There are a few counts of this clonotype. V gene TRBV5-1 combines with J gene TRBJ2-3, with D tentatively TRBD2 (6 bases). The CDR3 consists of 12 residues. Germline lookup yields CDR1 SGHRS and CDR2 YFSETQ. Trimming took 4 bases from V and 6 from J, leaving 9 bases between them. This CDR3 reads CASSMTRDTQYF. Written as DNA, the CDR3 is TGCGCCAGCAGCATGACTAGGGATACGCAGTATTTT.

In this sample, this clonotype turned up once. The rearrangement uses TRBV5-1 and TRBJ2-2; D perhaps matches TRBD2 (6 bases). The CDR3 totals 18 residues. V was trimmed by 0 bases and J by 2 bases, leaving 17 bases between them. Germline CDR1 SGHRS, CDR2 YFSETQ. In DNA, the CDR3 is TGCGCCAGCAGCTTGGCCAACGGGAGCATGATTAACACCGGGGAGCTGTTTTTT. This codes for CASSLANGSMINTGELFF.